The 26 T cell receptor beta chains listed next were all sequenced from one sample in a study of T cell responses to AZD1222 COVID-19 vaccine. Clones were sequenced by immunoSEQ multiplex PCR, and TCRdb holds only the in-frame ones, with some missing. The sample has around 100,000 clones; about 87% are singletons. This specimen was peripheral blood, taken on day 0 of AZD1222 vaccination. These receptors originate from an adult in good health.

The chain links TRBV14 to TRBJ1-4; D is uncertain. The germline V and J ends were trimmed by 5 bases and 4 bases, with 14 bases remaining between them. The CDR3 is 15 amino acids. CDR1 is SGHDN and CDR2 is FVKESK in the germline V gene. The CDR3, as DNA: TGTGCCAGCAGCGGGCCCGGGAGCCATAATGAAAAACTGTTTTTT. Translating it yields CASSGPGSHNEKLFF.

This chain uses TRBV19 with TRBJ2-3; the match to TRBD1 covers 7 bases. CDR1 and CDR2 from the germline V gene are LNHDA and SQIVND (reference sequence). The CDR3 is made up of 14 amino acids. J was trimmed by 0 bases and V by 5 bases; bases with no gene match: 2. The CDR3 here is CASSGQVSTDTQYF. The CDR3 DNA is TGTGCCAGTAGTGGACAGGTTAGCACAGATACGCAGTATTTT.

The V call is TRBV6-2 or TRBV6-3, the J call TRBJ2-1, with 7 bases lining up with TRBD2. Germline V gene sequence: CDR1 MNHEY, CDR2 SVGEGT. The CDR3 is 16 residues long. V dropped 5 bases and J dropped 6; count of bases not matched to a gene: 13. The CDR3 is CASSDPGTGGFNEQFF. The CDR3 DNA follows: TGTGCCAGCAGTGATCCGGGGACGGGAGGCTTCAATGAGCAGTTCTTC.

The chain joins TRBV15 to TRBJ1-5; 10 bases match TRBD1. V shed 5 bases and J 7 bases; nucleotides not matched to a gene: 11. Germline V gene sequence: CDR1 LNHNV, CDR2 YYDKDF (reference sequence). The CDR3 runs 16 residues. CDR3 protein: CATSLGGTGVDQPQHF. The CDR3, as DNA: TGTGCCACCAGCCTTGGAGGGACAGGGGTGGACCAGCCCCAGCATTTT.

The chain employs TRBV28 and TRBJ2-1, with D perhaps matching TRBD1 (5 bases). Germline CDR1 and CDR2: MDHEN and SYDVKM. The germline V and J ends were trimmed by 6 bases and 15 bases, with 15 bases remaining between them. The CDR3 has 11 amino acids. CDR3 region: CASSPQQGLFF. CDR3 DNA sequence: TGTGCCAGCAGCCCACAGCAGGGTCTGTTCTTC.

The chain uses TRBV7-3 and TRBJ2-7, with D possibly being TRBD2 (5 bases). The germline V gene has CDR1 SGHTA and CDR2 FQGTGA. The germline V and J ends were trimmed by 5 bases and 4 bases, with 12 bases remaining between them. This CDR3 contains 13 residues. The CDR3 coding sequence is TGTGCCAGCAGCCCAGAGAGGGCTTACGAGCAGTACTTC. As protein: CASSPERAYEQYF.

The chain carries TRBV27 and TRBJ1-5; the D gene is possibly TRBD1 (5 bases). The CDR3 runs to 15 residues. The V gene's germline CDR1 is MNHEY and CDR2 SMNVEV (reference sequence). V was clipped by 7 bases and J by 2 bases, with 15 bases between them. The CDR3 loop reads CASKEGQGRNQPQHF. As DNA, the CDR3 is TGTGCCAGCAAGGAGGGGCAGGGACGCAATCAGCCCCAGCATTTT.

CDR3 region: CASSQFMTGNEQFF. The CDR3 DNA reads as TGTGCCAGCAGCCAATTCATGACCGGCAATGAGCAGTTCTTC. The rearrangement links TRBV3-1 (or the pseudogene TRBV3-2) to TRBJ2-1, with D uncertain. Germline V gene lookup returns CDR1 LGHDT and CDR2 YNNKEL (reference sequence). V shed 2 bases and J shed 6 bases, with 11 bases lying between them. The CDR3 spans 14 residues.

The gene calls are TRBV6-5 and TRBJ1-2; 8 bases map to TRBD1. The germline V gene has CDR1 MNHEY and CDR2 SVGAGI. Germline trimming cut 2 bases from V and 7 bases from J; bases unmatched to any gene: 3. The CDR3 is made up of 13 amino acids. In nucleotides, the CDR3 is TGTGCCAGCAGTTACGACAGGGGAATTGGCTACACCTTC. It translates to CASSYDRGIGYTF.

The rearrangement links TRBV7-3 to TRBJ1-1; 7 nucleotides agree with TRBD1. V lost 6 bases and J lost 1; bases outside the gene matches: 2. Germline V CDR1 and CDR2: SGHTA, FQGTGA. There are 13 residues in the CDR3. The CDR3 protein is CASSNRGNTEAFF. The CDR3 nucleotides are TGTGCCAGCAGTAACAGGGGGAACACTGAAGCTTTCTTT.

The rearrangement joins TRBV6-5 to TRBJ1-2; D remains unclear. The V end was cut by 8 bases, the J end by 0 bases, with 4 bases between. Germline V gene lookup returns CDR1 MNHEY and CDR2 SVGAGI. The CDR3 extends over 11 amino acids. In DNA form, the CDR3 reads TGTGCCAGCCGTACTAACTATGGCTACACCTTC. It codes for CASRTNYGYTF.

In its sample, this clone was seen a few times. The gene calls are TRBV2 and TRBJ2-2; possibly TRBD2 for D (6 bases). V dropped 8 bases and J dropped 7 bases, with 11 bases sitting between them. The CDR3 sequence is 12 residues long. CDR1 is SNHLY, CDR2 FYNNEI, per germline. As DNA, the CDR3 is TGTGCCAGCCGACTAGACCTCGGGGAGCTGTTTTTT. Its translation is CASRLDLGELFF.

This chain joins TRBV9 and TRBJ1-3, with TRBD1 as a possible D gene (5 bases). V was cut by 2 bases and J by 0 bases, with 15 bases left in between. The CDR3 loop spans 17 amino acids. Germline V gives CDR1 SGDLS, CDR2 YYNGEE. The CDR3 reads CASSVGSAGTSGNTIYF. CDR3 bases: TGTGCCAGCAGCGTCGGGTCTGCTGGGACCTCTGGAAACACCATATATTTT.

V is TRBV9 and J is TRBJ2-1; possible D gene TRBD2, 5 bases. The CDR3 length is 14 residues. V was clipped by 0 bases and J by 6 bases, with 10 bases between them. CDR1 and CDR2 from the germline V gene are SGDLS and YYNGEE. The CDR3 DNA follows: TGTGCCAGCAGCGTAGGTGGGAGTCCCAATGAGCAGTTCTTC. As protein: CASSVGGSPNEQFF.

The chain recombines TRBV28 with TRBJ2-3, with a tentative D call TRBD1 (5 bases). Trimming removed 6 bases at V and 1 base at J, with 5 bases between. The germline V gene encodes CDR1 MDHEN and CDR2 SYDVKM. CDR3 length equals 12 residues. The CDR3 is CASRTGTDTQYF. Here the CDR3 DNA reads TGTGCCAGCAGGACAGGCACAGATACGCAGTATTTT.

This chain joins TRBV30 and TRBJ1-1; D is possibly TRBD1 (5 bases). Germline loops: CDR1 GTSNPN, CDR2 SVGIG (reference sequence). Deletions cut 4 bases from V and 6 bases from J, with 12 bases between. There are 12 residues in the CDR3. CDR3 in amino acids: CAWMGVSAEAFF. The CDR3 DNA follows: TGTGCCTGGATGGGGGTTTCGGCTGAAGCTTTCTTT.

The J gene is TRBJ2-1, the V gene TRBV15; TRBD1 matches at 7 bases. CDR3 length equals 13 residues. After removal of 3 bases from V and 4 bases from J, the junction contained 0 bases not matched to a gene. Germline CDR1 and CDR2: LNHNV and YYDKDF (reference sequence). The CDR3 coding sequence is TGTGCCACCAGCAGGGGACAGTACAATGAGCAGTTCTTC. Translating gives CATSRGQYNEQFF.

This CDR3 is CASSQDFTAYEQYF. CDR3 in DNA: TGTGCCAGCAGCCAAGATTTCACCGCCTACGAGCAGTACTTC. The genes are TRBV3-1 (or the pseudogene TRBV3-2) and TRBJ2-7; D gene uncertain. V dropped 0 bases and J dropped 2 bases, with 8 bases sitting between them. The CDR3 extends over 14 amino acids. The germline gives CDR1 LGHDT, CDR2 YNNKEL (reference sequence).

V is TRBV7-9 and J is TRBJ1-1; D is uncertain. Trimming left V 4 bases short and J 6 bases short, with 12 bases between. There are 13 residues in the CDR3. Per germline, CDR1 SEHNR and CDR2 FQNEAQ (reference sequence). CDR3 region: CASSSSGQAEAFF. CDR3 DNA: TGTGCCAGCAGCTCAAGTGGGCAGGCTGAAGCTTTCTTT.

The chain links TRBV6-6 to TRBJ1-5; TRBD1 matches 8 bases. Germline CDR1 MNHNY, CDR2 SVGAGI (reference sequence). The J segment lost 5 bases and the V segment lost 8 bases, leaving 14 bases of the junction unmatched. The CDR3 length is 16 residues. This chain's CDR3 is CASSPDSDRGDQPQHF. In nucleotides, the CDR3 is TGTGCCAGCTCCCCTGACTCCGACAGGGGCGATCAGCCCCAGCATTTT.

The chain recombines TRBV11-2 with TRBJ1-3; D is unresolved. The CDR3 extends over 13 amino acids. V was trimmed by 5 bases and J by 0 bases, leaving 5 bases between them. The germline CDR1 and CDR2 sequences are SGHAT and FQNNGV. The DNA for the CDR3 is TGTGCCAGCAGCGGGAGCTCTGGAAACACCATATATTTT. Protein product: CASSGSSGNTIYF.

The chain links TRBV5-4 to TRBJ2-5, with D possibly matching TRBD1 (5 bases). The germline gives CDR1 SGHNT, CDR2 YYREEE (reference sequence). The V gene lost 1 base and the J gene lost 2 bases, with 9 bases spanning the gap. The CDR3 contains 14 residues. The CDR3 protein is CASSLMTAQETQYF. CDR3 coding DNA: TGTGCCAGCAGCTTGATGACAGCTCAAGAGACCCAGTACTTC.

The V gene is TRBV21-1, the J gene TRBJ2-2; no check of the table's D call, TRBD2, against the DNA was made. TRBV21-1 is marked as a pseudogene. The CDR3 has 18 amino acids. The CDR3 loop reads CASSKVAEDYANTGELFF. Here the CDR3 DNA reads TGTGCCAGCAGCAAAGTTGCCGAGGACTACGCGAACACCGGGGAGCTGTTTTTT.

The CDR3 DNA reads TGTGCCAGTAGCGCGGCAGGGCCCAATCAGCCCCAGCATTTT. Translating it yields CASSAAGPNQPQHF. This chain connects TRBV19 to TRBJ1-5, with D tentatively TRBD1 (5 bases). CDR3 length: 14 residues. The germline CDR1 and CDR2 sequences are LNHDA and SQIVND (reference sequence). Trimming left V 6 bases short and J 3 bases short, with 12 bases between.

This rearrangement joins TRBV29-1 to TRBJ2-7; 8 bases fit TRBD1. The CDR3 extends over 16 amino acids. J was trimmed by 0 bases and V by 0 bases; bases with no gene match: 7. In germline, CDR1 is SQVTM, CDR2 ANQGSEA. The CDR3 region is CSVEDQGAASSYEQYF. CDR3 bases: TGCAGCGTTGAAGATCAGGGGGCAGCGAGCTCCTACGAGCAGTACTTC.

V usage is TRBV7-2 and J usage is TRBJ2-3; TRBD2 matches 7 bases. The CDR3 is 17 residues long. V lost 5 bases and J lost 0; bases outside the gene matches: 11. The germline CDR1 and CDR2 sequences are SGHTA and FQGNSA. The CDR3 nucleotides are TGTGCCAGCAGCATGGGGAGGGGTGGCGGGAGCACAGATACGCAGTATTTT. Its protein product is CASSMGRGGGSTDTQYF.